Shown below are 9 T cell receptor beta chains from a single sample sequenced in a study of T cell responses to AZD1222 COVID-19 vaccine. TCRdb's copy holds only in-frame clones and misses some; the assay was immunoSEQ multiplex PCR. Among about 90,000 clones listed, 88% were seen once. The specimen was peripheral blood, collected 28 days after the second AZD1222 dose. The receptors derive from an adult who received the AZD1222 COVID-19 vaccine.

The chain employs TRBV4-1 and TRBJ1-6; D not certain. Germline V CDR1 and CDR2: MGHRA, YSYEKL. V lost 2 bases and J 10 bases, leaving 12 bases between the germline ends. The CDR3 is made up of 14 amino acids. CDR3 nucleotides: TGCGCCAGCAGCCAAACCTTGGGTGGATCACCCCTCCACTTT. Protein sequence: CASSQTLGGSPLHF.

The gene calls are TRBV18 and TRBJ1-3; D gene uncertain. V shed 0 bases and J shed 6 bases, with 12 bases lying between them. Germline CDR1 KGHSH, CDR2 LQKENI. The CDR3 is 15 amino acids. The DNA of the CDR3 is TGTGCCAGCTCACCACCGTCTACAGCAGCAAACACCATATATTTT. Translated: CASSPPSTAANTIYF.

The chain recombines TRBV18 with TRBJ1-1; D is undetermined. Trimming took off 6 bases at V and 3 bases at J, with 11 bases between the two ends. The CDR3 is made up of 13 amino acids. The V gene's germline CDR1 is KGHSH and CDR2 LQKENI. CDR3: CASSSGRDTEAFF. CDR3 coding DNA: TGTGCCAGCTCGTCGGGTCGGGACACTGAAGCTTTCTTT.

The chain uses TRBV5-4 and TRBJ2-6; D is unclear. Trimming took off 0 bases at V and 1 base at J, with 5 bases between the two ends. Per the germline V gene, CDR1 is SGHNT and CDR2 is YYREEE (reference sequence). This CDR3 is 15 amino acids long. In DNA form, the CDR3 reads TGTGCCAGCAGCTTGGTAGGGTCTGGGGCCAACGTCCTGACTTTC. It translates to CASSLVGSGANVLTF.

The chain employs TRBV2 and TRBJ1-1; D remains ambiguous. V was shortened by 5 bases and J by 11 bases, with 18 bases between the two germline ends. This CDR3 is built from 13 residues. Germline V gives CDR1 SNHLY, CDR2 FYNNEI. Here the CDR3 reads CASSPSDGVRAFF. The DNA of the CDR3 is TGTGCCAGCAGTCCGTCGGACGGGGTTCGGGCTTTCTTT.

The gene calls are TRBV9 and TRBJ1-1, with 7 bases lining up with TRBD1. The germline V gene has CDR1 SGDLS and CDR2 YYNGEE. Losses at the gene ends were 5 bases for V and 0 bases for J; bases not matched to a gene: 1. This CDR3 is 13 amino acids long. This chain's CDR3 is CASRDRLNTEAFF. The CDR3 region has the DNA TGTGCCAGCAGGGACAGGTTGAACACTGAAGCTTTCTTT.

This chain uses TRBV6-5 with TRBJ1-1; 11 bases map to TRBD1. The CDR3 spans 16 residues. Germline assignment: CDR1 MNHEY and CDR2 SVGAGI. Trimming took 3 bases from V and 5 from J; bases not matched to a gene: 8. CDR3 DNA: TGTGCCAGCAGTTATCACGGGACAGGGGGGCGGACTGAAGCTTTCTTT. It specifies CASSYHGTGGRTEAFF.

The V gene is TRBV11-2, the J gene TRBJ2-6; 7 bases match TRBD1. V shed 1 base, J shed 0 bases, and the junction held 3 bases outside the gene matches. The CDR3 length is 17 residues. Germline V CDR1 and CDR2: SGHAT, FQNNGV. The CDR3 protein is CASSLAPGGSGANVLTF. The CDR3 DNA reads as TGTGCCAGCAGCTTAGCCCCAGGGGGCTCTGGGGCCAACGTCCTGACTTTC.

The chain combines TRBV9 with TRBJ1-3; D unresolved. CDR1 and CDR2 from the germline V gene are SGDLS and YYNGEE. CDR3 size: 16 residues. V shed 3 bases and J shed 0 bases, with 13 bases lying between them. For the CDR3, the DNA is TGTGCCAGCAGCGGGAGCCTTCTGAGCTCTGGAAACACCATATATTTT. It is translated as CASSGSLLSSGNTIYF.